The next 14 T cell receptor beta chains were all read from a single sample in a study of T cell responses to AZD1222 COVID-19 vaccine. Repertoires were generated with immunoSEQ multiplex PCR, while TCRdb's copy carries only in-frame clones and drops some. The sample records some 170,000 clones, 70% to 90% being singletons. Sequenced here: peripheral blood, sampled 28 days after the second AZD1222 dose. The origin of the receptors is an adult who received the AZD1222 COVID-19 vaccine.

The chain has TRBV15 and TRBJ1-5; D is ambiguous. CDR1 and CDR2 (germline): LNHNV, YYDKDF (reference sequence). The V gene lost 3 bases and the J gene lost 4 bases, with 4 bases spanning the gap. The CDR3 is 12 amino acids. CDR3 coding DNA: TGTGCCACCAGCAGCGAGAATCAGCCCCAGCATTTT. Translating gives CATSSENQPQHF.

The CDR3 here is CASRKGNTEAFF. The CDR3 region has the DNA TGTGCCAGCAGGAAGGGGAACACTGAAGCTTTCTTT. This rearrangement joins TRBV6-5 to TRBJ1-1; D call uncertain. The CDR3 runs to 12 residues. Trimming took off 6 bases at V and 1 base at J, with 6 bases between the two ends. Germline assignment: CDR1 MNHEY and CDR2 SVGAGI.

The V gene is TRBV6-5, the J gene TRBJ2-1; 9 nucleotides agree with TRBD2. The CDR3 spans 15 residues. Germline V gives CDR1 MNHEY, CDR2 SVGAGI. With V trimmed by 4 bases and J by 3 bases, 4 bases remained unmatched. This chain's CDR3 is CASSFLAGLYNEQFF. The CDR3 region has the DNA TGTGCCAGCAGTTTTCTAGCGGGGCTCTACAATGAGCAGTTCTTC.

The rearrangement uses TRBV5-8 and TRBJ1-5; 10 bases match TRBD1. This CDR3 is built from 19 residues. V was clipped by 1 base and J by 2 bases; unmatched bases: 12. Germline V gene data show CDR1 as SGHTS and CDR2 as YDEGEE. CDR3 in amino acids: CASSLWESGTGVGNQPQHF. CDR3 in DNA: TGTGCCAGCAGCTTGTGGGAGTCCGGGACAGGGGTCGGCAATCAGCCCCAGCATTTT.

J is TRBJ2-1 and V is TRBV6-5, with D uncertain. The CDR3 is 12 amino acids. The V gene lost 10 bases and the J gene lost 7 bases, with 14 bases spanning the gap. Germline V gene sequence: CDR1 MNHEY, CDR2 SVGAGI. Here the CDR3 DNA reads TGTGCCACCGAGGCCCCTTATAATGAGCAGTTCTTC. Translated, it gives CATEAPYNEQFF.

The chain employs TRBV4-3 and TRBJ1-5; no clear D. There are 14 residues in the CDR3. Germline CDR1 LGHNA, CDR2 YSLEER. Between the trimmed V and J ends, which lost 5 bases and 0 bases, there was a span of 8 bases. The CDR3 sequence is CASSGEYSNQPQHF. The DNA of the CDR3 is TGCGCCAGCAGCGGGGAATATAGCAATCAGCCCCAGCATTTT.

The CDR3 reads CASSLSTAYTEAFF. Here the CDR3 DNA reads TGTGCCAGCAGTTTATCGACCGCGTACACTGAAGCTTTCTTT. The chain links TRBV27 to TRBJ1-1; D call uncertain. V shed 0 bases and J shed 3 bases, with 8 bases lying between them. CDR3 length: 14 amino acids. Per germline, CDR1 MNHEY and CDR2 SMNVEV (reference sequence).

This clone was observed at least ten times. V is TRBV6-4 and J is TRBJ1-2; maybe TRBD1 (5 bases). Germline CDR1 MRHNA, CDR2 SNTAGT. The CDR3 extends over 13 amino acids. Trimming cost V 4 bases and J 8 bases, with 14 bases left between them. The CDR3 spells CASSVSWGKGYTF. The CDR3 bases are TGTGCCAGCAGTGTTTCGTGGGGGAAGGGCTACACCTTC.

This clone came up once. The CDR3 loop reads CASSEISGQGSQPQHF. The CDR3 nucleotides are TGTGCCAGCAGTGAAATTTCCGGACAGGGGAGTCAGCCCCAGCATTTT. The genes are TRBV2 and TRBJ1-5, with 9 nucleotides matching TRBD1. Germline values: CDR1 SNHLY, CDR2 FYNNEI. The CDR3 has 16 residues. The junction had 8 bases not matched to a gene; V was cut back by 2 bases and J by 6 bases.

This chain links TRBV11-1 with TRBJ2-5; 7 nucleotides line up with TRBD1. V was pared by 8 bases and J by 2 bases, with 8 bases of the junction left unmatched. From germline, CDR1 is SGHAT and CDR2 FQDESV (reference sequence). This CDR3 has 14 amino acids. Written as DNA, the CDR3 is TGTGCCAGCTCGACAGGGCCTCATCAAGAGACCCAGTACTTC. Its translation is CASSTGPHQETQYF. The complete variable domain, with remaining parts taken from reference TRBV11-1 and TRBJ2-5, reads EAEVAQSPRYKITEKSQAVAFWCDPISGHATLYWYRQILGQGPELLVQFQDESVVDDSQLPKDRFSAERLKGVDSTLKIQPAELGDSAMYLCASSTGPHQETQYFGPGTRLLVL.

V usage is TRBV18 and J usage is TRBJ2-7; the match to TRBD1 covers 7 bases. Germline V lookup: CDR1 KGHSH, CDR2 LQKENI. The CDR3 runs 14 residues. J lost 6 bases, V lost 4 bases, and 9 bases had no gene match. This chain's CDR3 is CASSQGQVGGEQYF. The CDR3 coding sequence is TGTGCCAGCTCACAAGGACAGGTAGGAGGCGAGCAGTACTTC.

The V and J genes are TRBV18 and TRBJ1-1, with D possibly matching TRBD1 (5 bases). Between the trimmed V and J ends, which lost 0 bases and 0 bases, there was a span of 11 bases. This CDR3 comprises 16 residues. Per germline, CDR1 KGHSH and CDR2 LQKENI. DNA of the CDR3: TGTGCCAGCTCACCACCAGTAGGGGCGATGAACACTGAAGCTTTCTTT. Residues: CASSPPVGAMNTEAFF.

The rearrangement links TRBV5-6 to TRBJ1-4; tentative D call: TRBD1 (5 bases). Germline-derived CDR1 and CDR2 are SGHDT and YYEEEE. V gave up 2 bases and J gave up 5 bases, with 10 bases separating them. The CDR3 sequence is 14 residues long. CDR3 sequence reads: CASSFGGRNEKLFF. CDR3 DNA: TGTGCCAGCAGCTTTGGGGGGAGGAATGAAAAACTGTTTTTT.

This sequence joins TRBV18 and TRBJ2-7, with D perhaps TRBD2 (6 bases). The V gene's germline CDR1 is KGHSH and CDR2 LQKENI. V gave up 2 bases and J gave up 3 bases, with 8 bases separating them. This CDR3 comprises 13 residues. CDR3 coding DNA: TGTGCCAGCTCACCAGTCGGGGGCTACGAGCAGTACTTC. Its protein product is CASSPVGGYEQYF.